This TCR beta chain is drawn from a study of CD8 T cells in Susac syndrome. General observations from the study: The authors acknowledged that the study's TCR sequencing and HLA analysis involved relatively few individuals.

The authors reverse transcribed about 0.5 to 1 ug RNA with random hexamers. TCRdb re-called the immunoSEQ multiplex PCR reads with MiXCR, one entry per CDR3 protein. The sample consists of 250,000 to 300,000 distinct CDR3 sequences, approximately 85% of them appearing once. From blood CD8+ and CD4+ T cells, TCR beta sequences were generated. Relapsing-remitting disease, either stable or active, was present in the treatment-naive patients who were the multiple sclerosis controls. Negative magnetic isolation gave CD8+ and CD4+ cells; FACS enriched CD8+ TEMRA. Per germline, CDR1 LGHNA and CDR2 YSLEER. CDR3 length: 15 amino acids. V lost 2 bases to trimming and J lost 0 bases, with 9 bases between them. This clonotype was counted a single time. The antigen remains undetermined.

Input material: CD8+ T cells from PBMCs. The TCR was taken from a human donor with multiple sclerosis. The chain employs TRBV4-3 and TRBJ2-3; D possibly corresponds to TRBD1 (6 bases). Written as DNA, the CDR3 is TGCGCCAGCAGCCAAAGGACAGTTAGCACAGATACGCAGTATTTT. Translating gives CASSQRTVSTDTQYF.